Listed below are T cell receptor beta chains from one sample, sequenced in a study of T cell responses to AZD1222 COVID-19 vaccine. Repertoires were generated with immunoSEQ multiplex PCR, while TCRdb's copy carries only in-frame clones and drops some. This repertoire shows roughly 91,000 clones, around 90% found once; its top ten account for approximately 3%. The material was peripheral blood, obtained on day 0 of AZD1222 vaccination. The receptors stem from an adult in good health. Both conserved end residues are part of each CDR3. Fields, in order: V gene, D gene, clone size, J gene, CDR3 protein, CDR3 DNA. A D gene is named only where the DNA matches it firmly. Clone size is not always given. Where it is, it says once, few, many or a class for expanded clones.

V: TRBV27
D: TRBD1
size: .
J: TRBJ2-7
CDR3: CASRRRYQGDYEQYF
DNA: TGTGCCAGCAGGAGGAGGTACCAGGGGGATTACGAGCAGTACTTC

V: TRBV3-1/TRBV3-2
D: .
size: .
J: TRBJ1-2
CDR3: CASSQVGGANGYTF
DNA: TGTGCCAGCAGCCAAGTAGGAGGGGCGAATGGCTACACCTTC

V: TRBV29-1
D: TRBD2
size: .
J: TRBJ2-3
CDR3: CSVVERGTDTQYF
DNA: TGCAGCGTTGTTGAGCGGGGGACAGATACGCAGTATTTT

V: TRBV5-1
D: .
size: .
J: TRBJ2-7
CDR3: CASSSTTTSYEQYF
DNA: TGCGCCAGCAGCTCAACCACTACCTCCTACGAGCAGTACTTC

V: TRBV19
D: .
size: .
J: TRBJ1-3
CDR3: CASSSVTAGNTIYF
DNA: TGTGCCAGTAGTTCGGTGACAGCCGGAAACACCATATATTTT

V: TRBV6-5
D: .
size: .
J: TRBJ2-7
CDR3: CASRDRGLYYEQYF
DNA: TGTGCCAGCAGGGACCGCGGACTGTACTACGAGCAGTACTTC

V: TRBV9
D: .
size: .
J: TRBJ2-2
CDR3: CASSPTTGELFF
DNA: TGTGCCAGCAGCCCTACTACCGGGGAGCTGTTTTTT

V: TRBV14
D: TRBD2
size: .
J: TRBJ2-1
CDR3: CASSQERLAGGSNEQFF
DNA: TGTGCCAGCAGCCAAGAGCGACTAGCGGGAGGGAGCAATGAGCAGTTCTTC

V: TRBV15
D: TRBD2
size: .
J: TRBJ2-4
CDR3: CATSLAGEGDIQYF
DNA: TGTGCCACCAGCTTAGCGGGAGAGGGGGACATTCAGTACTTC

V: TRBV18
D: .
size: .
J: TRBJ2-2
CDR3: CASSPRVDPGNTGELFF
DNA: TGTGCCAGCTCACCACGGGTTGACCCGGGGAACACCGGGGAGCTGTTTTTT

V: TRBV5-6
D: .
size: .
J: TRBJ2-7
CDR3: CASSADLYEQYF
DNA: TGTGCCAGCAGCGCTGATCTATACGAGCAGTACTTC

V: TRBV3-1/TRBV3-2
D: TRBD1
size: once
J: TRBJ2-7
CDR3: CASSQNAGTGTYEQYF
DNA: TGTGCCAGCAGCCAAAATGCCGGGACAGGTACCTACGAGCAGTACTTC

V: TRBV3-1/TRBV3-2
D: .
size: .
J: TRBJ2-2
CDR3: CASSPPFNTGELFF
DNA: TGTGCCAGCAGCCCCCCCTTTAACACCGGGGAGCTGTTTTTT

V: TRBV12-3/TRBV12-4
D: .
size: .
J: TRBJ2-1
CDR3: CASREGNNEQFF
DNA: TGTGCCAGCAGGGAGGGGAATAATGAGCAGTTCTTC

V: TRBV2
D: .
size: .
J: TRBJ1-5
CDR3: CASSDQQGTYQPQHF
DNA: TGTGCCAGCAGTGATCAGCAAGGGACCTATCAGCCCCAGCATTTT

V: TRBV7-9
D: .
size: once
J: TRBJ1-1
CDR3: CASSPGQNTEAFF
DNA: TGTGCCAGTTCCCCGGGACAGAACACTGAAGCTTTCTTT

V: TRBV7-9
D: .
size: once
J: TRBJ1-5
CDR3: CASSLEGYGQPQHF
DNA: TGTGCCAGCAGCTTAGAAGGGTACGGTCAGCCCCAGCATTTT

V: TRBV7-9
D: .
size: .
J: TRBJ1-1
CDR3: CASSLGETEAFF
DNA: TGTGCCAGCAGCTTGGGGGAAACTGAAGCTTTCTTT

V: TRBV5-4
D: .
size: .
J: TRBJ2-7
CDR3: CASSLERGGETVRYEQYF
DNA: TGTGCCAGCAGCTTAGAAAGGGGGGGAGAGACAGTAAGGTACGAGCAGTACTTC

V: TRBV9
D: .
size: .
J: TRBJ1-5
CDR3: CASSADLSNQPQHF
DNA: TGTGCCAGCAGTGCGGATCTTAGCAATCAGCCCCAGCATTTT

V: TRBV28
D: .
size: .
J: TRBJ1-3
CDR3: CASTKGGSGNTIYF
DNA: TGTGCCAGCACCAAAGGGGGCTCTGGAAACACCATATATTTT

V: TRBV6-5
D: .
size: .
J: TRBJ1-5
CDR3: CASRKGPKAHPQHF
DNA: TGTGCCAGCAGGAAGGGGCCGAAGGCTCACCCCCAGCATTTT

V: TRBV16
D: .
size: .
J: TRBJ1-5
CDR3: CASSQWTGSNQPQHF
DNA: TGTGCCAGCAGCCAATGGACTGGTAGCAATCAGCCCCAGCATTTT

V: TRBV5-6
D: TRBD2
size: .
J: TRBJ2-5
CDR3: CASSWVSGGARRETQYF
DNA: TGTGCCAGCAGCTGGGTTAGCGGGGGGGCCCGGAGGGAGACCCAGTACTTC

V: TRBV6-4
D: TRBD2
size: .
J: TRBJ2-1
CDR3: CASSDSSGRHNEQFF
DNA: TGTGCCAGCAGTGACTCGAGCGGGAGGCACAATGAGCAGTTCTTC

V: TRBV12-3/TRBV12-4
D: .
size: .
J: TRBJ1-2
CDR3: CASTPQGRGGYTF
DNA: TGTGCCAGCACCCCTCAGGGGAGGGGTGGCTACACCTTC

V: TRBV10-3
D: TRBD1
size: .
J: TRBJ2-7
CDR3: CAIRPTGTEYEQYF
DNA: TGTGCCATCAGACCTACCGGGACAGAATACGAGCAGTACTTC

V: TRBV6-5
D: TRBD1
size: few
J: TRBJ1-5
CDR3: CASSYYPTGSGRTQHF
DNA: TGTGCCAGCAGTTACTATCCGACAGGGTCAGGAAGGACCCAGCATTTT

V: TRBV12-3/TRBV12-4
D: .
size: few
J: TRBJ2-1
CDR3: CASSFGRNEQFF
DNA: TGTGCCAGCAGTTTTGGTAGGAATGAGCAGTTCTTC

V: TRBV4-1
D: .
size: .
J: TRBJ2-7
CDR3: CASSQDSNRRPYEQYF
DNA: TGCGCCAGCAGCCAAGATTCCAACAGGCGTCCCTACGAGCAGTACTTC

V: TRBV7-2
D: .
size: .
J: TRBJ2-2
CDR3: CASSPFPATGYTGELFF
DNA: TGTGCCAGCAGCCCGTTCCCTGCGACAGGATACACCGGGGAGCTGTTTTTT

V: TRBV7-2
D: .
size: .
J: TRBJ1-5
CDR3: CASSPGGGAGNQPQHF
DNA: TGTGCCAGCAGCCCCGGTGGGGGGGCTGGCAATCAGCCCCAGCATTTT

V: TRBV9
D: .
size: once
J: TRBJ1-2
CDR3: CASSVGQLNYGYTF
DNA: TGTGCCAGCAGCGTAGGACAGCTGAACTATGGCTACACCTTC

V: TRBV3-1/TRBV3-2
D: .
size: .
J: TRBJ2-1
CDR3: CASSTRASKNEQFF
DNA: TGTGCCAGCAGCACCCGGGCCTCAAAGAATGAGCAGTTCTTC

V: TRBV28
D: .
size: .
J: TRBJ2-7
CDR3: CASSLPGAGYEQYF
DNA: TGTGCCAGCAGTTTACCCGGGGCCGGCTACGAGCAGTACTTC

V: TRBV6-5
D: .
size: .
J: TRBJ1-4
CDR3: CASRGGAGNEKLFF
DNA: TGTGCCAGCAGGGGGGGGGCAGGGAATGAAAAACTGTTTTTT

V: TRBV5-1
D: .
size: .
J: TRBJ2-2
CDR3: CASSWSGPGELFF
DNA: TGCGCCAGCAGCTGGTCCGGGCCCGGGGAGCTGTTTTTT

V: TRBV7-9
D: .
size: .
J: TRBJ2-1
CDR3: CASSLAGTSGDNEQFF
DNA: TGTGCCAGCAGCTTAGCCGGGACATCCGGGGACAATGAGCAGTTCTTC

V: TRBV30
D: TRBD1
size: .
J: TRBJ1-5
CDR3: CAWSSAGGSQPQHF
DNA: TGTGCCTGGAGTTCGGCAGGGGGCTCTCAGCCCCAGCATTTT

V: TRBV9
D: .
size: .
J: TRBJ2-1
CDR3: CASSGGVGGYNEQFF
DNA: TGTGCCAGCAGCGGAGGGGTAGGGGGCTACAATGAGCAGTTCTTC

V: TRBV11-2
D: .
size: .
J: TRBJ2-3
CDR3: CASSPYTGAQEYF
DNA: TGTGCCAGCAGCCCCTATACGGGGGCCCAAGAGTATTTT

V: TRBV7-9
D: .
size: .
J: TRBJ1-2
CDR3: CASSWPGYGYTF
DNA: TGTGCCAGCAGCTGGCCAGGCTATGGCTACACCTTC

V: TRBV28
D: .
size: .
J: TRBJ1-2
CDR3: CASTVGGARGYTF
DNA: TGTGCCAGCACCGTAGGAGGGGCTCGCGGCTACACCTTC

V: TRBV29-1
D: TRBD1
size: once
J: TRBJ2-6
CDR3: CSVEEPDRRHYSGANVLTF
DNA: TGCAGCGTTGAAGAACCGGACAGGCGACACTACTCTGGGGCCAACGTCCTGACTTTC

V: TRBV9
D: .
size: .
J: TRBJ2-7
CDR3: CASSVGQDPYEQYF
DNA: TGTGCCAGCAGCGTAGGACAGGACCCCTACGAGCAGTACTTC

V: TRBV7-9
D: TRBD2
size: .
J: TRBJ2-3
CDR3: CASSAIAGTSGGTDTQYF
DNA: TGTGCCAGCAGCGCTATCGCCGGGACTAGCGGGGGCACAGATACGCAGTATTTT

V: TRBV6-1
D: .
size: .
J: TRBJ2-7
CDR3: CASSEKGGSYEQYF
DNA: TGTGCCAGCAGTGAAAAGGGTGGGAGCTACGAGCAGTACTTC

V: TRBV6-1
D: TRBD1
size: .
J: TRBJ1-6
CDR3: CASSEVPDRDPPLHF
DNA: TGTGCCAGCAGTGAAGTCCCGGACAGGGATCCACCCCTCCACTTT

V: TRBV7-3
D: .
size: .
J: TRBJ1-4
CDR3: CASSLKREGPWSPGDGEKLFF
DNA: TGTGCCAGCAGCTTAAAGCGCGAGGGCCCTTGGTCCCCTGGGGATGGTGAAAAACTGTTTTTT

V: TRBV30
D: .
size: .
J: TRBJ2-7
CDR3: CAWSVDRYEQYF
DNA: TGTGCCTGGAGTGTGGATAGGTACGAGCAGTACTTC

V: TRBV6-5
D: TRBD1
size: once
J: TRBJ1-2
CDR3: CASSQGQGRRYGYTF
DNA: TGTGCCAGCAGTCAGGGACAGGGGCGACGATATGGCTACACCTTC

V: TRBV7-3
D: TRBD2
size: .
J: TRBJ2-5
CDR3: CASSLQSGRSETQYF
DNA: TGTGCCAGCAGCTTACAAAGCGGGAGGAGTGAGACCCAGTACTTC

V: TRBV10-3
D: TRBD1
size: .
J: TRBJ2-5
CDR3: CAISDGDRGLETQYF
DNA: TGTGCCATCAGTGACGGAGACAGGGGGCTGGAGACCCAGTACTTC

V: TRBV11-2
D: TRBD2
size: .
J: TRBJ2-7
CDR3: CASSPTSGSYEQYF
DNA: TGTGCCAGCAGCCCGACTAGCGGGAGTTACGAGCAGTACTTC

V: TRBV18
D: .
size: .
J: TRBJ1-1
CDR3: CASSLGADTEAFF
DNA: TGTGCCAGCTCACTTGGGGCCGACACTGAAGCTTTCTTT

V: TRBV2
D: .
size: .
J: TRBJ1-5
CDR3: CASSLVVQPQHF
DNA: TGTGCCAGCTCCCTGGTGGTTCAGCCCCAGCATTTT

V: TRBV19
D: .
size: .
J: TRBJ2-5
CDR3: CASTRGQSLQETQYF
DNA: TGTGCCAGTACCCGAGGGCAGTCTCTTCAAGAGACCCAGTACTTC

V: TRBV4-1
D: TRBD2
size: .
J: TRBJ2-4
CDR3: CASSQGRLAGNIQYF
DNA: TGCGCCAGCAGCCAAGGAAGGCTAGCGGGGAACATTCAGTACTTC

V: TRBV4-1
D: .
size: .
J: TRBJ1-2
CDR3: CASSPPRVGNHGYTF
DNA: TGCGCCAGCAGCCCCCCACGGGTTGGGAATCATGGCTACACCTTC